This TCR beta chain appears in the sequencing data of a study of blood T cell repertoires in COVID-19. Assay used: immunoSEQ multiplex PCR; TCRdb lists only in-frame clones, some missing. The table lists over 200,000 clones, 85% of them singletons. The V end lost 1 base, the J end lost 0 bases, and 10 bases lay between the germline ends. Germline V gene data show CDR1 as LNHDA and CDR2 as SQIVND (reference sequence). The CDR3 length is 15 residues. This chain joins TRBV19 and TRBJ2-7, with D uncertain. Source material: PBMCs or T cells enriched from blood (not recorded which). The receptor's source is a man aged 40-49 years who had recovered from COVID-19. The CDR3 sequence is CASSIGHLSSYEQYF. The CDR3 nucleotides read TGTGCCAGTAGTATAGGACACCTAAGCTCCTACGAGCAGTACTTC.